These 27 T cell receptor beta chains were sequenced from one sample in a study of response to subunit inactivated influenza vaccine. TCRdb recomputed calls from the RT-PCR reads with MiXCR, one row per CDR3 protein. The table lists approximately 500,000 distinct CDR3 sequences, around 15% of them singletons. The sample was PBMCs from blood, taken 12 days after vaccination. Source of these receptors: a man aged 50 to 60 who received an inactivated influenza vaccine.

For the CDR3, the DNA is TGTGCCAGCAGCCCCCTCCGTGGGCTAACCTCCTACGAGCAGTACTTC. Protein sequence: CASSPLRGLTSYEQYF. The chain carries TRBV7-8 and TRBJ2-7; D call uncertain. The CDR3 totals 16 residues. The V end was cut by 5 bases, the J end by 0 bases, with 17 bases between. Germline loops: CDR1 SGHVS, CDR2 FQNEAQ.

This rearrangement joins TRBV2 to TRBJ2-3; D is perhaps TRBD2 (6 bases). The CDR3 sequence is 14 residues long. The germline V gene has CDR1 SNHLY and CDR2 FYNNEI. The V end was cut by 7 bases, the J end by 2 bases, with 13 bases between. CDR3 protein: CASIKREYTDTQYF. CDR3 sequence (DNA): TGTGCCAGCATCAAACGGGAGTACACAGATACGCAGTATTTT.

The table lists this clonotype with a few counts. This sequence joins TRBV7-9 and TRBJ2-7; 13 positions agree with TRBD2. The CDR3 has 16 residues. Germline V gene sequence: CDR1 SEHNR, CDR2 FQNEAQ (reference sequence). V lost 3 bases to trimming and J lost 4 bases; unmatched junction nucleotides: 6. The DNA of the CDR3 is TGTGCCAGCAGCTTCACCGGGACTAGCGGGGTATACGAGCAGTACTTC. Translation gives CASSFTGTSGVYEQYF.

This clonotype occurred many times. The genes are TRBV7-9 and TRBJ2-1; 9 bases line up with TRBD1. Trimming cost V 2 bases and J 7 bases; bases outside gene matches: 12. CDR1 is SEHNR and CDR2 is FQNEAQ in the germline V gene (reference sequence). This CDR3 region has 17 residues. The CDR3 here is CASSLSPGQGTWNEQFF. The CDR3 DNA sequence: TGTGCCAGCAGCTTAAGTCCCGGACAGGGGACGTGGAATGAGCAGTTCTTC.

This clonotype was seen many times. This rearrangement joins TRBV10-3 to TRBJ2-3; either TRBD1 or TRBD2 may supply D (5 bases each). The CDR3 contains 16 residues. Germline lookup yields CDR1 ENHRY and CDR2 SYGVKD. With 2 bases removed from V and 0 bases from J, the gap between germline ends came to 12 bases. CDR3 nucleotide sequence: TGTGCCATCAGTGAGGGGGGAGAGAGTAGCACAGATACGCAGTATTTT. Its protein product is CAISEGGESSTDTQYF.

CDR3 region: CSASPGSSAQFF. DNA of the CDR3: TGCAGTGCTAGCCCCGGAAGCAGCGCGCAGTTCTTC. The chain has TRBV20-1 and TRBJ2-1; no clear D gene. The CDR3 has 12 amino acids. Looked up from germline, CDR1 is DFQATT and CDR2 is SNEGSKA (reference sequence). Trimming took 3 bases from V and 12 from J, leaving 15 bases between them.

The chain's CDR3 is CASSPGGAQYF. CDR3 in DNA: TGCGCCAGCAGCCCAGGGGGCGCGCAGTACTTC. The V and J genes are TRBV5-1 and TRBJ2-7; TRBD1 aligns across 8 bases. The ends lost 4 bases at V and 9 bases at J; junction bases unmatched: 3. Germline values: CDR1 SGHRS, CDR2 YFSETQ. The CDR3 consists of 11 residues.

Of note for this clonotype: Possible read error: a much larger clone is one base away. CDR3 DNA sequence: TGTGCCAGCATGGCAGGGAATCAGCCCCAGCATTTT. Its translation is CASMAGNQPQHF. This chain connects TRBV6-1 to TRBJ1-5; possibly TRBD1 for D (5 bases). Germline V gene data show CDR1 as MNHNS and CDR2 as SASEGT. The CDR3 extends over 12 amino acids. V lost 7 bases and J lost 4, with 8 bases in between.

This clonotype has only a few counts. The rearrangement joins TRBV7-2 to TRBJ2-1, with no clear D. Trimming cost V 4 bases and J 9 bases, with 10 bases left between them. Germline values: CDR1 SGHTA, CDR2 FQGNSA. There are 12 residues in the CDR3. The DNA for the CDR3 is TGTGCCAGCAGCTGGGCAGCGCGTGAGCAGTTCTTC. Protein sequence: CASSWAAREQFF. The full variable domain, with the rest looked up from reference TRBV7-2 and TRBJ2-1, is GAGVSQSPSNKVTEKGKDVELRCDPISGHTALYWYRQSLGQGLEFLIYFQGNSAPDKSGLPSDRFSAERTGGSVSTLTIQRTQQEDSAVYLCASSWAAREQFFGPGTRLTVL.

The V gene is TRBV11-1, the J gene TRBJ2-1, with D unresolved. V dropped 1 base and J dropped 8 bases, with 15 bases sitting between them. This CDR3 has 15 amino acids. CDR1 is SGHAT and CDR2 is FQDESV in the germline V gene (reference sequence). For the CDR3, the DNA is TGTGCCAGCAGCTTAGGCGGTCCCTTGGACGATGAGCAGTTCTTC. Amino acid sequence: CASSLGGPLDDEQFF.

There are a few counts of this clonotype. The V call is TRBV20-1, the J call TRBJ2-7; D unclear. The CDR3 is made up of 14 amino acids. Trimming took off 7 bases at V and 0 bases at J, with 16 bases between the two ends. Germline V gene data show CDR1 as DFQATT and CDR2 as SNEGSKA (reference sequence). CDR3: CSVPPHWGSYEQYF. The CDR3 coding sequence is TGCAGTGTTCCACCGCATTGGGGCTCCTACGAGCAGTACTTC.

This sequence joins TRBV12-3 or TRBV12-4 and TRBJ1-2; D ambiguous. Trimming took 2 bases from V and 4 from J, leaving 11 bases between them. This CDR3 spans 14 amino acids. CDR3 coding DNA: TGTGCCAGCAGTTTAACCCGGCTATCCTATGGCTACACCTTC. Residues: CASSLTRLSYGYTF.

This clonotype showed up just a few times. This chain links TRBV12-3 or TRBV12-4 with TRBJ2-1; 13 bases align to TRBD2. The CDR3 length is 16 residues. Germline trimming cut 3 bases from V and 9 bases from J; bases unmatched to any gene: 8. The CDR3 DNA reads as TGTGCCAGCAGTTTTTGGGGACTAGCGGGATCGGGTGAGCAGTTCTTC. As protein: CASSFWGLAGSGEQFF.

This clonotype appeared once. V and J are TRBV5-6 and TRBJ2-5, with D perhaps matching TRBD1 (5 bases). Germline V CDR1 and CDR2: SGHDT, YYEEEE. Trimming took off 4 bases at V and 5 bases at J, with 18 bases between the two ends. The CDR3 consists of 15 residues. CDR3 DNA sequence: TGTGCCAGCAGCCGGCAAGGGGTGGATATGGAGACCCAGTACTTC. Its protein is CASSRQGVDMETQYF.

The chain has TRBV9 and TRBJ2-5, with D unclear. V gave up 0 bases and J gave up 1 base, with 10 bases separating them. The length of the CDR3 is 15 residues. Germline loops: CDR1 SGDLS, CDR2 YYNGEE. CDR3 coding DNA: TGTGCCAGCAGCGTAGCGGCAGCCTTCCAAGAGACCCAGTACTTC. Protein product: CASSVAAAFQETQYF.

The chain is built from TRBV6-2 or TRBV6-3 and TRBJ2-2, with D perhaps TRBD2 (5 bases). CDR3 size: 15 residues. The germline V gene encodes CDR1 MNHEY and CDR2 SVGEGT. Trimming removed 2 bases from V and 4 bases from J, with 11 bases in between. The CDR3 DNA follows: TGTGCCAGCAGTTACGAGGGTATGGGCACCGGGGAGCTGTTTTTT. Protein product: CASSYEGMGTGELFF.

This clonotype has just a few counts. The gene calls are TRBV6-8 and TRBJ2-5; a possible D gene is TRBD1 (5 bases). Germline V gene sequence: CDR1 MNHGY, CDR2 SAAAGT. CDR3 length: 15 amino acids. V was cut by 5 bases and J by 1 base, with 14 bases left in between. CDR3 amino acids: CASSNRKRFQETQYF. As DNA, the CDR3 is TGTGCCAGCAGTAACAGGAAGAGGTTCCAAGAGACCCAGTACTTC.

This clonotype was picked up a small number of times. The V gene is TRBV12-1, the J gene TRBJ2-1; whether TRBD2, the table's D call, matches the DNA was not checked. TRBV12-1 is deemed a pseudogene. There are 16 residues in the CDR3. This CDR3 is CASSLMPGRRYNEQFF. The CDR3, as DNA: TGTGCCAGCAGCCTAATGCCGGGACGTAGATACAATGAGCAGTTCTTC.

The chain links TRBV20-1 to TRBJ2-2, with TRBD2 matching over 10 bases. The CDR3 runs 16 residues. Germline loops: CDR1 DFQATT, CDR2 SNEGSKA (reference sequence). Germline trimming cut 0 bases from V and 5 bases from J; bases unmatched to any gene: 6. This CDR3 is CSARDFTSGETGELFF. DNA for the CDR3: TGCAGTGCTAGAGACTTCACTAGCGGGGAAACCGGGGAGCTGTTTTTT.

There are a few counts of this clonotype. This sequence joins TRBV10-3 and TRBJ2-2; no definite D call. The CDR3 spans 16 residues. CDR1 and CDR2 (germline): ENHRY, SYGVKD. V was pared by 3 bases and J by 1 base, with 12 bases between. The CDR3 region is CAISERRKGNTGELFF. The CDR3 coding sequence is TGTGCCATCAGTGAACGGCGGAAGGGGAACACCGGGGAGCTGTTTTTT.

For this clonotype: A clone one base away is much larger, so this may be a read error. The gene calls are TRBV5-6 and TRBJ1-5; D gene ambiguous. CDR1 and CDR2 (germline): SGHDT, YYEEEE. CDR3 length equals 12 residues. Trimming pared 0 bases from V and 5 bases from J, leaving 3 bases between. CDR3 loop: CASSLADQPQHF. CDR3 DNA sequence: TGTGCCAGCAGCTTGGCCGATCAGCCCCAGCATTTT. The full variable domain, with the rest looked up from reference TRBV5-6 and TRBJ1-5, is DAGVTQSPTHLIKTRGQQVTLRCSPKSGHDTVSWYQQALGQGPQFIFQYYEEEERQRGNFPDRFSGHQFPNYSSELNVNALLLGDSALYLCASSLADQPQHFGDGTRLSIL.

The chain recombines TRBV20-1 with TRBJ1-1; a possible D gene is TRBD1 (6 bases). Germline loops: CDR1 DFQATT, CDR2 SNEGSKA (reference sequence). The CDR3 consists of 13 residues. Trimming took off 6 bases at V and 1 base at J, with 12 bases between the two ends. CDR3 amino acids: CSASGTRNTEAFF. CDR3 bases: TGCAGTGCGTCAGGGACAAGGAACACTGAAGCTTTCTTT.

The chain links TRBV5-5 to TRBJ2-5; 7 bases fit TRBD1. The germline gives CDR1 SGHKS, CDR2 YYEKEE (reference sequence). The CDR3 length is 13 residues. J lost 7 bases, V lost 1 base, and 4 bases had no gene match. The chain's CDR3 is CASSLPTGVTQYF. CDR3 in DNA: TGTGCCAGCAGCTTGCCAACAGGGGTGACCCAGTACTTC. The full variable domain, with the rest looked up from reference TRBV5-5 and TRBJ2-5, is DAGVTQSPTHLIKTRGQQVTLRCSPISGHKSVSWYQQVLGQGPQFIFQYYEKEERGRGNFPDRFSARQFPNYSSELNVNALLLGDSALYLCASSLPTGVTQYFGPGTRLLVL.

This clonotype has just a few counts. The CDR3 DNA reads as TGTGCCAGCAGCTTAGGACCGACCTATGGCTACACCTTC. Encoded protein: CASSLGPTYGYTF. This sequence joins TRBV11-2 and TRBJ1-2; D gene uncertain. This CDR3 contains 13 residues. Trimming removed 1 base from V and 4 bases from J, with 7 bases in between. Germline V gene lookup returns CDR1 SGHAT and CDR2 FQNNGV.

The chain recombines TRBV6-5 with TRBJ2-5, with TRBD2 identical over 7 bases. V was clipped by 4 bases and J by 4 bases; unmatched bases: 6. Germline values: CDR1 MNHEY, CDR2 SVGAGI. This CDR3 contains 14 residues. CDR3 region: CASSLNAGVETQYF. CDR3 DNA sequence: TGTGCCAGCAGTTTAAACGCGGGAGTAGAGACCCAGTACTTC.

This clonotype was recorded many times. V is TRBV12-3 or TRBV12-4 and J is TRBJ1-1; a weak D match, TRBD1 (5 bases). The CDR3 length is 14 residues. Trimming left V 6 bases short and J 6 bases short, with 17 bases between. The CDR3 spells CASRGRAFVAEAFF. The CDR3 DNA reads TGTGCCAGCAGGGGACGGGCCTTCGTCGCTGAAGCTTTCTTT.

This chain uses TRBV6-1 with TRBJ2-1; 10 positions agree with TRBD2. Germline CDR1 is MNHNS and CDR2 is SASEGT. The CDR3 consists of 15 residues. J gave up 4 bases and V 6 bases, and 6 bases lay outside the gene matches. This chain's CDR3 is CASRATSGLYNEQFF. CDR3 nucleotide sequence: TGTGCCAGCAGAGCGACTAGCGGGCTATACAATGAGCAGTTCTTC.